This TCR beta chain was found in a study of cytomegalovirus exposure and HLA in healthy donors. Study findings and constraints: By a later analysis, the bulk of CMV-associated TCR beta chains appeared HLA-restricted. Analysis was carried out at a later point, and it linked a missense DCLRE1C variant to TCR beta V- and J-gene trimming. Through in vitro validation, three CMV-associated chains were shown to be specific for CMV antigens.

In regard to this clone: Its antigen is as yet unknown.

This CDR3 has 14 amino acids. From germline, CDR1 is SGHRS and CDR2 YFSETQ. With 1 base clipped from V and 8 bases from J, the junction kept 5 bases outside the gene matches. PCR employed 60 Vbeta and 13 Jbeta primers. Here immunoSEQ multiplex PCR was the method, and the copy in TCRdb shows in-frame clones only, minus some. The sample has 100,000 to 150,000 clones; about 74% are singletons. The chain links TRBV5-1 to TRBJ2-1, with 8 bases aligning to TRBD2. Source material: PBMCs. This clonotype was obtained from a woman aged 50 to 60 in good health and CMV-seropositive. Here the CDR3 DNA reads TGCGCCAGCAGCTTGTCGGGAGCGGGAGATGAGCAGTTCTTC. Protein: CASSLSGAGDEQFF. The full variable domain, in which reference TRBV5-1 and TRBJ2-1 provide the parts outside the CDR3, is KAGVTQTPRYLIKTRGQQVTLSCSPISGHRSVSWYQQTPGQGLQFLFEYFSETQRNKGNFPGRFSGRQFSNSRSEMNVSTLELGDSALYLCASSLSGAGDEQFFGPGTRLTVL.